One and the same sample provided the 22 T cell receptor beta chains below, sequenced in a study of regulatory T cells in long-lasting Graves disease. As for time point: newly diagnosed GD, antithyroid drugs for less than 3 months. Generation of the TCR library employed RNA extracted from PBMCs. Relying on iRepertoire HTBI primers and Arm-PCR of CDR3 regions, the team built TCR beta libraries. TCRdb called the multiplex PCR reads again in MiXCR, with one record for every CDR3 protein. The profile shows about 220,000 distinct CDR3 sequences, less than 20% of them singletons. Separately, the same data were catalogued under a study of T cells in Graves' hyperthyroidism and ophthalmopathy.

The specimen was peripheral blood mononuclear cells (PBMCs), collected at new diagnosis, from a patient treated with antithyroid drugs. Every receptor here comes from a woman under 40 with Graves disease.

This clonotype was observed many times. V is TRBV30 and J is TRBJ1-1; D is undetermined. Trimming removed 1 base from V and 3 bases from J, with 9 bases in between. The CDR3 totals 13 residues. CDR1 is GTSNPN, CDR2 SVGIG, per germline (reference sequence). The CDR3 sequence: CAWSERDYTEAFF. The CDR3 DNA follows: TGTGCCTGGAGTGAGAGGGATTACACTGAAGCTTTCTTT.

The chain links TRBV28 to TRBJ2-3; the match to TRBD2 covers 16 bases. Trimming removed 3 bases from V and 0 bases from J; junction bases left unmatched: 9. Per germline, CDR1 MDHEN and CDR2 SYDVKM. This CDR3 contains 20 residues. The CDR3: CASSFITGTSGGASTDTQYF. The CDR3 nucleotides read TGTGCCAGCAGTTTCATAACAGGGACTAGCGGGGGGGCTAGCACAGATACGCAGTATTTT.

The sample holds many counts of this clonotype. The chain carries TRBV24-1 and TRBJ2-3; 11 nucleotides match TRBD2. Germline V gives CDR1 KGHDR, CDR2 SFDVKD. This CDR3 has 16 amino acids. The ends lost 7 bases at V and 0 bases at J; junction bases unmatched: 5. The CDR3 here is CATSGLAGSSTDTQYF. DNA of the CDR3: TGTGCCACCAGCGGACTAGCGGGTTCTAGCACAGATACGCAGTATTTT.

This clonotype appeared many times. J is TRBJ2-3 and V is TRBV6-5, with 11 bases matching TRBD2. Germline loops: CDR1 MNHEY, CDR2 SVGAGI. V dropped 4 bases and J dropped 6; count of bases not matched to a gene: 9. CDR3 length equals 16 residues. CDR3 in DNA: TGTGCCAGCAGTTCCCAACTAGCGGGAGTTGGGGATACGCAGTATTTT. It yields the protein CASSSQLAGVGDTQYF.

This clonotype was recorded at least ten times. V is TRBV3-1 and J is TRBJ1-3; D gene unclear. The V end lost 1 base, the J end lost 0 bases, and 4 bases lay between the germline ends. The CDR3 runs to 14 residues. Germline V gene lookup returns CDR1 LGHDT and CDR2 YNNKEL (reference sequence). The CDR3 nucleotides read TGTGCCAGCAGCCAAGGAGGCTCTGGAAACACCATATATTTT. Amino acid sequence: CASSQGGSGNTIYF.

This clonotype was picked up a small number of times. The chain recombines TRBV18 with TRBJ1-3, with 7 bases that match TRBD1. CDR1 is KGHSH and CDR2 is LQKENI in the germline V gene. The junction had 11 bases not matched to a gene; V was cut back by 3 bases and J by 0 bases. The CDR3 extends over 18 amino acids. CDR3 coding DNA: TGTGCCAGCTCACCGGGCAGGGGGATTCGGAACTCTGGAAACACCATATATTTT. Translating it yields CASSPGRGIRNSGNTIYF.

This clonotype was counted at least ten times. This chain uses TRBV28 with TRBJ1-6; perhaps TRBD1 as D (6 bases). Germline V gene data show CDR1 as MDHEN and CDR2 as SYDVKM. The CDR3 loop spans 14 amino acids. Trimming stripped 6 bases from V and 5 bases from J, with 11 bases between. CDR3 sequence reads: CASSPGQNNSPLHF. The CDR3 nucleotides read TGTGCCAGCAGCCCTGGACAGAATAATTCACCCCTCCACTTT.

This clonotype has a single count. This chain links TRBV2 with TRBJ2-4, with TRBD1 identical over 9 bases. This CDR3 has 15 amino acids. The germline V gene encodes CDR1 SNHLY and CDR2 FYNNEI. J lost 0 bases, V lost 6 bases, and 3 bases had no gene match. The CDR3 region is CASSGQGLAKNIQYF. The CDR3, as DNA: TGTGCCAGCAGCGGACAGGGGTTAGCCAAAAACATTCAGTACTTC.

This clonotype has ten or more counts. The genes are TRBV19 and TRBJ2-7; 11 bases fit TRBD2. Trimming took 6 bases from V and 0 from J; bases not matched to a gene: 4. Germline loops: CDR1 LNHDA, CDR2 SQIVND (reference sequence). The CDR3 has 15 amino acids. The CDR3 protein is CASRLTSGVSYEQYF. In DNA form, the CDR3 reads TGTGCCAGTAGGTTGACTAGCGGGGTCTCCTACGAGCAGTACTTC.

The genes are TRBV6-1 and TRBJ1-2; no firm D call. V was pared by 0 bases and J by 3 bases, with 8 bases between. CDR3 length: 14 amino acids. Germline values: CDR1 MNHNS, CDR2 SASEGT. CDR3 amino acids: CASSEAGQHYGYTF. CDR3 in DNA: TGTGCCAGCAGTGAAGCTGGTCAGCACTATGGCTACACCTTC.

In this sample, this clonotype turned up many times. The V and J genes are TRBV6-2 or TRBV6-3 and TRBJ2-5, with D tentatively TRBD2 (7 bases). In germline, CDR1 is MNHEY, CDR2 SVGEGT. This CDR3 has 18 amino acids. V was cut by 6 bases and J by 1 base, with 24 bases left in between. As DNA, the CDR3 is TGTGCCAGCAGGAAGGGGACGGGGGGCTCCCACTCCCAAGAGACCCAGTACTTC. Its protein product is CASRKGTGGSHSQETQYF.

This clonotype was detected ten times or more. The gene calls are TRBV6-5 and TRBJ1-2; D may be TRBD1 (5 bases). Germline V gene sequence: CDR1 MNHEY, CDR2 SVGAGI. The CDR3 totals 16 residues. Trimming shortened V by 0 bases and J by 4 bases, and 15 bases separated the two germline ends. The CDR3 region is CASSYSTGPVGYGYTF. The CDR3 coding sequence is TGTGCCAGCAGTTACTCGACGGGGCCCGTTGGCTATGGCTACACCTTC.

This clonotype occurred many times. The chain combines TRBV9 with TRBJ1-5; D unclear. Trimming pared 0 bases from V and 2 bases from J, leaving 6 bases between. The CDR3 covers 14 residues. In germline, CDR1 is SGDLS, CDR2 YYNGEE. CDR3 bases: TGTGCCAGCAGCGTAGGTTCGGGCAATCAGCCCCAGCATTTT. Encoded protein: CASSVGSGNQPQHF.

Ten or more counts support this clonotype. The CDR3 reads CASRDRAGPYGYTF. CDR3 nucleotides: TGTGCCAGCAGGGACCGGGCAGGGCCCTATGGCTACACCTTC. The V and J genes are TRBV2 and TRBJ1-2; TRBD1 is a possible D gene (5 bases). The length of the CDR3 is 14 residues. Germline CDR1 and CDR2: SNHLY and FYNNEI. Trimming stripped 6 bases from V and 4 bases from J, with 15 bases between.

This clonotype showed up many times. The chain recombines TRBV6-4 with TRBJ2-2, with D perhaps TRBD2 (5 bases). The CDR3 extends over 13 amino acids. Trimming cost V 5 bases and J 3 bases, with 7 bases left between them. Germline V gives CDR1 MRHNA, CDR2 SNTAGT. Here the CDR3 DNA reads TGTGCCAGCAGTCTGGACTACACCGGGGAGCTGTTTTTT. Its protein is CASSLDYTGELFF.

This clonotype came up many times. This chain's CDR3 is CASSPRAYSGNTIYF. The CDR3 region has the DNA TGTGCCAGCAGCCCCCGGGCGTACTCTGGAAACACCATATATTTT. The chain employs TRBV3-1 and TRBJ1-3; D unresolved. V was shortened by 4 bases and J by 0 bases, with 10 bases between the two germline ends. Per the germline V gene, CDR1 is LGHDT and CDR2 is YNNKEL (reference sequence). There are 15 residues in the CDR3.

This rearrangement joins TRBV27 to TRBJ2-2; the D is unclear. V was shortened by 8 bases and J by 3 bases, with 13 bases between the two germline ends. CDR3 size: 14 residues. Looked up from germline, CDR1 is MNHEY and CDR2 is SMNVEV (reference sequence). DNA of the CDR3: TGTGCCAGCTCCCGGAAGGGATACACCGGGGAGCTGTTTTTT. It codes for CASSRKGYTGELFF.

This clonotype was seen many times. J is TRBJ1-6 and V is TRBV28, with D perhaps TRBD1 (5 bases). Trimming left V 5 bases short and J 1 base short, with 9 bases between. The CDR3 length is 15 residues. Per the germline V gene, CDR1 is MDHEN and CDR2 is SYDVKM. This CDR3 reads CASSPGNSYNSPLHF. CDR3 sequence (DNA): TGTGCCAGCAGTCCAGGGAATTCCTATAATTCACCCCTCCACTTT.

Ten or more counts support this clonotype. This chain's CDR3 is CSTTLVTSDTDTQYF. The CDR3 coding sequence is TGCAGTACCACCTTAGTGACTAGCGACACAGATACGCAGTATTTT. This chain links TRBV20-1 with TRBJ2-3; TRBD2 agrees at 8 bases. Germline V gene lookup returns CDR1 DFQATT and CDR2 SNEGSKA (reference sequence). The junction had 12 bases not matched to a gene; V was cut back by 8 bases and J by 2 bases. CDR3 length equals 15 residues.

This clonotype has at least ten counts. The DNA of the CDR3 is TGTGCCAGCAGCCCGATCGGAACCTCCACAGATACGCAGTATTTT. Encoded protein: CASSPIGTSTDTQYF. The rearrangement uses TRBV5-4 and TRBJ2-3; unclear D gene. The germline V and J ends were trimmed by 4 bases and 2 bases, with 14 bases remaining between them. This CDR3 has 15 amino acids. From germline, CDR1 is SGHNT and CDR2 YYREEE (reference sequence).

This clonotype was observed many times. The chain is built from TRBV12-3 or TRBV12-4 and TRBJ1-3; the D is unclear. Trimming stripped 3 bases from V and 0 bases from J, with 9 bases between. There are 15 residues in the CDR3. The CDR3 reads CASSFSGTSGNTIYF. CDR3 DNA sequence: TGTGCCAGCAGTTTCTCAGGTACCTCTGGAAACACCATATATTTT.

This clonotype was observed at least ten times. The V call is TRBV30, the J call TRBJ1-2; no firm D call. The CDR3 consists of 16 residues. The germline CDR1 and CDR2 sequences are GTSNPN and SVGIG (reference sequence). V was cut by 4 bases and J by 2 bases, with 20 bases left in between. The CDR3 spells CAWIESPNRANYGYTF. The CDR3, as DNA: TGTGCCTGGATTGAATCTCCTAATCGGGCAAACTATGGCTACACCTTC.